This TCR beta chain originates from a study of T cells in tuberculosis. Study background: The T cells targeted glucose monomycolate, a mycobacterial lipid, via CD1B.

Cells were sorted from thawed PBMC rested overnight and stained with GMM-loaded CD1B tetramer, viability dye and anti-CD3. The CD1B tetramers carried C32 glucose monomycolate purified from Rhodococcus equi. TCR-alpha and TCR-beta chains were sequenced unpaired. The protocol was immunoSEQ multiplex PCR, while the TCRdb copy is restricted to in-frame clones and leaves out a portion. The data show about 59,000 clones, about four fifths seen once. Looked up from germline, CDR1 is MNHEY and CDR2 is SVGAGI. The V and J ends lost 5 bases and 2 bases respectively, with 13 bases between them. The CDR3 length is 15 residues.

Sequenced input: CD1b-GMM tetramer-negative cells sorted from PBMCs. J is TRBJ1-5 and V is TRBV6-5, with D tentatively TRBD1 (5 bases). The clonotype originates from an adult woman with latent tuberculosis. Written as DNA, the CDR3 is TGTGCCAGCAGTCGGACATATGGGGGCAATCAGCCCCAGCATTTT. The encoded protein is CASSRTYGGNQPQHF.